This entry concerns a single TCR beta chain. This CDR3 region has 14 residues. Germline-derived CDR1 and CDR2 are MNHEY and SVGAGI. Trimming took 2 bases from V and 2 from J, leaving 10 bases between them. The entry originates in a study of blood T cell repertoires in COVID-19. Study context: The United States, Italy and Spain supplied acute and convalescent COVID-19 samples. The analysed material was cDNA or gDNA that came from T cells, B-cell-depleted T cells, or PBMCs.

Authors' analysis steps: Amplification from reference gene primers served as the basis for estimated nucleated cell counts. Sequencing used immunoSEQ multiplex PCR; TCRdb keeps in-frame clones, though not all of them. V, J and clone size were drawn from that table, and D and trimming were deduced from the DNA. The table lists a few hundred thousand clones, approximately 81% of them singletons, with 3% to 4% in the top ten. The V call is TRBV6-5, the J call TRBJ2-7, with D perhaps TRBD1 (6 bases). The sample comprised peripheral blood. This receptor was identified in a woman between 18 and 29 years old with acute or convalescent COVID-19. Here the CDR3 DNA reads TGTGCCAGCAGTTACAACAGGGTGACCTACGAGCAGTACTTC. This sequence encodes CASSYNRVTYEQYF.